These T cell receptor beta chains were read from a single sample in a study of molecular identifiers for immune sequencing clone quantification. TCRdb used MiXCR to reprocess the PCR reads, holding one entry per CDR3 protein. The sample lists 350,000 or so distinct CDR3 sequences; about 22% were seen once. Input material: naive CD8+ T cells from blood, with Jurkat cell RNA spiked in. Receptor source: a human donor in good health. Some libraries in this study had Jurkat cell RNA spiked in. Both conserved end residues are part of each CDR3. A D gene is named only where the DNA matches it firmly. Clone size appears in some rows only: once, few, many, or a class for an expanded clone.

cdr3_aa: CASSYDSPHEQYF; cdr3_nt: TGTGCCAGCAGCTACGACAGTCCCCACGAGCAGTACTTC; d_call: -; v_call: TRBV11-2; cdr3_length: 13; clone_size: -; j_call: TRBJ2-7
cdr3_aa: CASSLKGGTQYF; cdr3_nt: TGTGCCAGCAGCTTAAAGGGGGGTACGCAGTATTTT; d_call: -; v_call: TRBV7-6; cdr3_length: 12; clone_size: many; j_call: TRBJ2-3
cdr3_aa: CASSPNLGVGTDTQYF; cdr3_nt: TGTGCCAGCAGCCCTAATTTGGGGGTCGGCACAGATACGCAGTATTTT; d_call: -; v_call: TRBV2; cdr3_length: 16; clone_size: -; j_call: TRBJ2-3
cdr3_aa: CASSFGGSQFF; cdr3_nt: TGTGCCAGCAGTTTTGGGGGGTCCCAGTTCTTC; d_call: -; v_call: TRBV27; cdr3_length: 11; clone_size: -; j_call: TRBJ2-1
cdr3_aa: CASSELIASSTDTQYF; cdr3_nt: TGTGCCAGCAGTGAACTAATAGCGTCTAGCACAGATACGCAGTATTTT; d_call: -; v_call: TRBV6-1; cdr3_length: 16; clone_size: few; j_call: TRBJ2-3
cdr3_aa: CASSPQRTANTQYF; cdr3_nt: TGTGCCAGCAGTCCCCAAAGGACAGCAAATACGCAGTATTTT; d_call: -; v_call: TRBV12-3/TRBV12-4; cdr3_length: 14; clone_size: many; j_call: TRBJ2-3
cdr3_aa: CATVSGGADTQYF; cdr3_nt: TGTGCCACCGTTAGCGGGGGGGCAGATACGCAGTATTTT; d_call: TRBD2; v_call: TRBV2; cdr3_length: 13; clone_size: -; j_call: TRBJ2-3
cdr3_aa: CASSETGGAFYNSPLHF; cdr3_nt: TGTGCCAGCAGCGAAACAGGGGGCGCGTTCTATAATTCACCCCTCCACTTT; d_call: TRBD1; v_call: TRBV7-2; cdr3_length: 17; clone_size: many; j_call: TRBJ1-6
cdr3_aa: CASRVGPGSLTPLHF; cdr3_nt: TGTGCCAGCAGAGTAGGGCCGGGGTCCTTAACACCCCTCCACTTT; d_call: -; v_call: TRBV27; cdr3_length: 15; clone_size: few; j_call: TRBJ1-6
cdr3_aa: CASSDRQLITGTDTQYF; cdr3_nt: TGTGCCAGCAGTGACAGGCAGCTCATTACTGGAACAGATACGCAGTATTTT; d_call: -; v_call: TRBV28; cdr3_length: 17; clone_size: many; j_call: TRBJ2-3
cdr3_aa: CASSLEPGGAGEQYF; cdr3_nt: TGTGCCAGCAGTTTGGAACCGGGGGGGGCCGGCGAGCAGTACTTC; d_call: TRBD2; v_call: TRBV6-5; cdr3_length: 15; clone_size: many; j_call: TRBJ2-7
cdr3_aa: CASSPQGGFTDTQYF; cdr3_nt: TGTGCCAGCAGCCCCCAGGGGGGGTTCACAGATACGCAGTATTTT; d_call: -; v_call: TRBV5-5; cdr3_length: 15; clone_size: many; j_call: TRBJ2-3
cdr3_aa: CAWSVRGCEQYF; cdr3_nt: TGTGCCTGGAGTGTAAGGGGCTGCGAGCAGTACTTC; d_call: -; v_call: TRBV30; cdr3_length: 12; clone_size: -; j_call: TRBJ2-7
cdr3_aa: CASSLTRAFPENIQYF; cdr3_nt: TGTGCCAGCAGCCTAACACGGGCGTTTCCGGAAAACATTCAGTACTTC; d_call: -; v_call: TRBV7-2; cdr3_length: 16; clone_size: many; j_call: TRBJ2-4
cdr3_aa: CASSSQTGFGREQYF; cdr3_nt: TGTGCCAGCAGTTCCCAGACAGGTTTTGGGCGCGAGCAGTACTTC; d_call: -; v_call: TRBV27; cdr3_length: 15; clone_size: -; j_call: TRBJ2-7
cdr3_aa: CASGFFSYGYTF; cdr3_nt: TGTGCCAGCGGATTTTTTTCCTATGGCTACACCTTC; d_call: -; v_call: TRBV27; cdr3_length: 12; clone_size: many; j_call: TRBJ1-2
cdr3_aa: CASNLGDSDYNEQFF; cdr3_nt: TGCGCCAGCAACCTTGGGGACAGCGATTACAATGAGCAGTTCTTC; d_call: TRBD1; v_call: TRBV5-1; cdr3_length: 15; clone_size: few; j_call: TRBJ2-1
cdr3_aa: CASSSLAAGNTGELFF; cdr3_nt: TGTGCCAGCAGTAGCCTAGCGGCAGGGAACACCGGGGAGCTGTTTTTT; d_call: TRBD2; v_call: TRBV12-3/TRBV12-4; cdr3_length: 16; clone_size: many; j_call: TRBJ2-2
cdr3_aa: CASSGSEQYF; cdr3_nt: TGTGCCTCCTCCGGGTCCGAGCAGTACTTC; d_call: -; v_call: TRBV12-3/TRBV12-4; cdr3_length: 10; clone_size: -; j_call: TRBJ2-7
cdr3_aa: CASSEVTGYEQYF; cdr3_nt: TGTGCCAGCAGTGAAGTTACGGGCTACGAGCAGTACTTC; d_call: -; v_call: TRBV2; cdr3_length: 13; clone_size: few; j_call: TRBJ2-7
cdr3_aa: CASRQIGQRTIANYGYTF; cdr3_nt: TGTGCCAGCAGGCAAATTGGACAGCGGACGATCGCTAACTATGGCTACACCTTC; d_call: -; v_call: TRBV7-9; cdr3_length: 18; clone_size: many; j_call: TRBJ1-2
cdr3_aa: CASSLGGTSGLQETQYF; cdr3_nt: TGTGCCAGCAGCTTAGGCGGGACTAGCGGTCTCCAAGAGACCCAGTACTTC; d_call: TRBD2; v_call: TRBV11-2; cdr3_length: 17; clone_size: many; j_call: TRBJ2-5
cdr3_aa: CASSPGLAPYEQYF; cdr3_nt: TGTGCCAGCAGCCCGGGACTAGCGCCATACGAGCAGTACTTC; d_call: TRBD2; v_call: TRBV11-2; cdr3_length: 14; clone_size: many; j_call: TRBJ2-7
cdr3_aa: CASSLGGASNQPQHF; cdr3_nt: TGCGCCAGCAGCTTGGGGGGGGCAAGCAATCAGCCCCAGCATTTT; d_call: -; v_call: TRBV5-1; cdr3_length: 15; clone_size: many; j_call: TRBJ1-5
cdr3_aa: CASSQGGSVRAFF; cdr3_nt: TGCGCCAGCAGCCAGGGGGGCAGCGTCAGGGCTTTCTTT; d_call: -; v_call: TRBV4-1; cdr3_length: 13; clone_size: many; j_call: TRBJ1-1
cdr3_aa: CASSLWSNQPQHF; cdr3_nt: TGTGCCAGCAGCTTATGGAGCAATCAGCCCCAGCATTTT; d_call: -; v_call: TRBV7-2; cdr3_length: 13; clone_size: many; j_call: TRBJ1-5
cdr3_aa: CAWSLISTDTQCF; cdr3_nt: TGTGCCTGGAGTTTGATTAGCACAGATACGCAGTGTTTT; d_call: -; v_call: TRBV30; cdr3_length: 13; clone_size: -; j_call: TRBJ2-3
cdr3_aa: CASSPLPGIAPNTEAFF; cdr3_nt: TGTGCCAGCAGCCCCCTTCCGGGGATAGCGCCGAACACTGAAGCTTTCTTT; d_call: -; v_call: TRBV14; cdr3_length: 17; clone_size: many; j_call: TRBJ1-1
cdr3_aa: CASRSLTGELFF; cdr3_nt: TGTGCCAGCAGGAGCTTGACCGGGGAGCTGTTTTTT; d_call: -; v_call: TRBV27; cdr3_length: 12; clone_size: few; j_call: TRBJ2-2
cdr3_aa: CASSYGPNQPQHF; cdr3_nt: TGTGCCAGCAGTTACGGTCCTAATCAGCCCCAGCATTTT; d_call: -; v_call: TRBV6-5; cdr3_length: 13; clone_size: many; j_call: TRBJ1-5
cdr3_aa: CASSVRSSGYEQYF; cdr3_nt: TGTGCCAGCAGCGTCAGGTCCTCTGGATACGAGCAGTACTTC; d_call: -; v_call: TRBV9; cdr3_length: 14; clone_size: -; j_call: TRBJ2-7
cdr3_aa: CASSQVPPGTVGGEEKLFF; cdr3_nt: TGTGCCAGCAGCCAAGTCCCTCCCGGGACAGTCGGAGGTGAAGAAAAACTGTTTTTT; d_call: TRBD1; v_call: TRBV3-1; cdr3_length: 19; clone_size: few; j_call: TRBJ1-4
cdr3_aa: CASSQDETSAYYEQYF; cdr3_nt: TGCGCCAGCAGCCAGGATGAGACTAGCGCATACTACGAGCAGTACTTC; d_call: TRBD2; v_call: TRBV4-3; cdr3_length: 16; clone_size: many; j_call: TRBJ2-7
cdr3_aa: CSVGRNQEGSYEQYF; cdr3_nt: TGCAGCGTTGGAAGGAACCAAGAGGGCTCCTACGAGCAGTACTTC; d_call: -; v_call: TRBV29-1; cdr3_length: 15; clone_size: few; j_call: TRBJ2-7
cdr3_aa: CASSELEHRHEQFF; cdr3_nt: TGTGCCAGCAGTGAATTAGAACACAGGCACGAGCAGTTCTTC; d_call: -; v_call: TRBV25-1; cdr3_length: 14; clone_size: many; j_call: TRBJ2-1
cdr3_aa: CASSQASEGTDTQYF; cdr3_nt: TGTGCCAGCAGCCAAGCCTCGGAGGGCACAGATACGCAGTATTTT; d_call: -; v_call: TRBV4-2; cdr3_length: 15; clone_size: many; j_call: TRBJ2-3
cdr3_aa: CASSGLQSLNTEAFF; cdr3_nt: TGTGCCAGCAGCGGCTTACAGTCCCTGAACACTGAAGCTTTCTTT; d_call: -; v_call: TRBV2; cdr3_length: 15; clone_size: many; j_call: TRBJ1-1
cdr3_aa: CSAFGTGVNEQFF; cdr3_nt: TGCAGTGCTTTCGGGACAGGGGTCAATGAGCAGTTCTTC; d_call: TRBD1; v_call: TRBV20-1; cdr3_length: 13; clone_size: many; j_call: TRBJ2-1
cdr3_aa: CASSLAWGSYEQYF; cdr3_nt: TGCGCCAGCAGCTTGGCCTGGGGCTCCTACGAGCAGTACTTC; d_call: -; v_call: TRBV5-1; cdr3_length: 14; clone_size: many; j_call: TRBJ2-7
cdr3_aa: CASSARGDSTDTQYF; cdr3_nt: TGTGCCAGCAGCGCGAGGGGTGACAGCACAGATACGCAGTATTTT; d_call: -; v_call: TRBV7-3; cdr3_length: 15; clone_size: many; j_call: TRBJ2-3
cdr3_aa: CASSMDMGERQPQHF; cdr3_nt: TGTGCCAGTAGTATGGATATGGGAGAGAGGCAGCCCCAGCATTTT; d_call: -; v_call: TRBV19; cdr3_length: 15; clone_size: many; j_call: TRBJ1-5
cdr3_aa: CSARDIPGQSTDTQYF; cdr3_nt: TGCAGTGCTAGAGACATCCCGGGACAGAGCACAGATACGCAGTATTTT; d_call: TRBD1; v_call: TRBV20-1; cdr3_length: 16; clone_size: many; j_call: TRBJ2-3
cdr3_aa: CASSHLAGENTGELFF; cdr3_nt: TGCGCCAGCAGCCATCTAGCGGGGGAGAACACCGGGGAGCTGTTTTTT; d_call: TRBD2; v_call: TRBV5-1; cdr3_length: 16; clone_size: -; j_call: TRBJ2-2
cdr3_aa: CSVTPGTGELFF; cdr3_nt: TGCAGCGTTACGCCGGGGACCGGGGAGCTGTTTTTT; d_call: -; v_call: TRBV29-1; cdr3_length: 12; clone_size: many; j_call: TRBJ2-2
cdr3_aa: CASSSLMGGPGEQFF; cdr3_nt: TGTGCCAGCAGTTCTCTGATGGGAGGGCCTGGAGAGCAGTTCTTC; d_call: TRBD2; v_call: TRBV12-3/TRBV12-4; cdr3_length: 15; clone_size: many; j_call: TRBJ2-1
cdr3_aa: CASSQAGTHSNQPQHF; cdr3_nt: TGCGCCAGCAGCCAAGCAGGAACCCATAGCAATCAGCCCCAGCATTTT; d_call: -; v_call: TRBV4-1; cdr3_length: 16; clone_size: -; j_call: TRBJ1-5
cdr3_aa: CASTTPGDTDTQYF; cdr3_nt: TGTGCCAGCACCACGCCCGGGGACACAGATACGCAGTATTTT; d_call: -; v_call: TRBV7-2; cdr3_length: 14; clone_size: many; j_call: TRBJ2-3
cdr3_aa: CASSYDRRYQPQHF; cdr3_nt: TGTGCCAGCAGTTACGACCGCAGATATCAGCCCCAGCATTTT; d_call: -; v_call: TRBV6-2/TRBV6-3; cdr3_length: 14; clone_size: many; j_call: TRBJ1-5
cdr3_aa: CASSEEGMGNQPQHF; cdr3_nt: TGTGCCAGCAGTGAAGAGGGGATGGGCAATCAGCCCCAGCATTTT; d_call: -; v_call: TRBV2; cdr3_length: 15; clone_size: few; j_call: TRBJ1-5